What follows are 31 T cell receptor beta chains derived from one specimen sequenced in a study of neoadjuvant anti-PD-1 for oral cavity cancer. The protocol was immunoSEQ multiplex PCR, while the TCRdb copy is restricted to in-frame clones and leaves out a portion. The sample includes under 8,500 clones, 48% of them seen just once. Sequencing was performed on tumor tissue, taken before nivolumab (anti-PD-1) treatment. The receptors derive from a person aged 40 to 85 with oral cavity squamous cell carcinoma.

The chain carries TRBV29-1 and TRBJ2-5; 9 bases line up with TRBD2. This CDR3 contains 14 residues. Trimming at V came to 1 base and at J to 5 bases, leaving 5 bases not matched to a gene. Germline CDR1 SQVTM, CDR2 ANQGSEA. The chain's CDR3 is CSVEGVAGAETQYF. For the CDR3, the DNA is TGCAGCGTTGAAGGGGTAGCGGGAGCGGAGACCCAGTACTTC.

The chain uses TRBV2 and TRBJ2-6; 7 nucleotides agree with TRBD1. Trimming took 4 bases from V and 3 from J; bases not matched to a gene: 6. Germline assignment: CDR1 SNHLY and CDR2 FYNNEI. The CDR3 extends over 16 amino acids. CDR3 sequence: CASSVQGYGGANVLTF. The CDR3, as DNA: TGTGCCAGCAGTGTACAGGGGTATGGTGGGGCCAACGTCCTGACTTTC.

The gene calls are TRBV11-3 and TRBJ1-1; 11 bases map to TRBD1. The CDR3 is made up of 15 amino acids. V shed 5 bases, J shed 7 bases, and the junction held 9 bases outside the gene matches. The germline CDR1 and CDR2 sequences are SGHNT and YENEEA. CDR3 DNA: TGTGCCAGCAGCATCACGGACAGGGGGCGAATTGAAGCTTTCTTT. It codes for CASSITDRGRIEAFF.

This clone qualifies as medium-sized. The junction and the germline gene differ at one end; a read error may be behind it. V gene TRBV5-5 combines with J gene TRBJ2-4; TRBD2 might be the D (6 bases). Germline V lookup: CDR1 SGHKS, CDR2 YYEKEE (reference sequence). This CDR3 is built from 15 residues. The CDR3 region has the DNA TGTGCCAGCACCTTGGCCGGATGGGTAGGGACTTTGCAGTACTTC. It codes for CASTLAGWVGTLQYF.

This clone was found a few times. The gene calls are TRBV27 and TRBJ2-3, with unresolved D. Germline V CDR1 and CDR2: MNHEY, SMNVEV (reference sequence). Trimming shortened V by 1 base and J by 1 base, and 9 bases separated the two germline ends. This CDR3 comprises 15 residues. CDR3 amino acids: CASSLWRKGTDTQYF. The CDR3 DNA reads TGTGCCAGCAGTTTATGGCGGAAAGGCACAGATACGCAGTATTTT.

The V gene is TRBV5-1, the J gene TRBJ2-7; D gene ambiguous. Germline V CDR1 and CDR2: SGHRS, YFSETQ. The length of the CDR3 is 15 residues. The germline V and J ends were trimmed by 0 bases and 5 bases, with 15 bases remaining between them. Written as DNA, the CDR3 is TGCGCCAGCAGCTTGGGATCCAAGTTCCCTGACGAGCAGTACTTC. This translates into CASSLGSKFPDEQYF. Combining the CDR3 with reference TRBV5-1 and TRBJ2-7 gives the whole variable domain KAGVTQTPRYLIKTRGQQVTLSCSPISGHRSVSWYQQTPGQGLQFLFEYFSETQRNKGNFPGRFSGRQFSNSRSEMNVSTLELGDSALYLCASSLGSKFPDEQYFGPGTRLTVT.

Here the CDR3 reads CASWGGRDTGELFF. CDR3 DNA sequence: TGTGCCAGCTGGGGCGGGAGGGACACCGGGGAGCTGTTTTTT. V usage is TRBV6-1 and J usage is TRBJ2-2; 9 bases align to TRBD2. The CDR3 loop spans 14 amino acids. Trimming removed 8 bases from V and 3 bases from J; junction bases left unmatched: 4. Germline V gene data show CDR1 as MNHNS and CDR2 as SASEGT.

This clone was counted a few times. The chain recombines TRBV6-5 with TRBJ2-5; D not resolved. Germline CDR1 and CDR2: MNHEY and SVGAGI. This CDR3 has 14 amino acids. V was cut by 2 bases and J by 4 bases, with 11 bases left in between. The CDR3 bases are TGTGCCAGCAGTTACCTCGGCAGGCTAGAGACCCAGTACTTC. Translation: CASSYLGRLETQYF.

V usage is TRBV7-9 and J usage is TRBJ2-5; TRBD2 aligns across 9 bases. Germline V CDR1 and CDR2: SEHNR, FQNEAQ (reference sequence). The junction had 7 bases not matched to a gene; V was cut back by 3 bases and J by 5 bases. This CDR3 is 15 amino acids long. CDR3 sequence (DNA): TGTGCCAGCAGCTTGGGGACTAGCCTCGGGGAGACCCAGTACTTC. Amino acid sequence: CASSLGTSLGETQYF.

This clone has just a few counts. V gene TRBV27 combines with J gene TRBJ1-1; D gene uncertain. Germline V gives CDR1 MNHEY, CDR2 SMNVEV (reference sequence). The CDR3 is made up of 12 amino acids. Trimming stripped 4 bases from V and 6 bases from J, with 9 bases between. DNA of the CDR3: TGTGCCAGCAGTTCCTTGACGTCTGAAGCTTTCTTT. Amino acid sequence: CASSSLTSEAFF.

This chain joins TRBV7-8 and TRBJ2-5, with 10 bases lining up with TRBD2. The CDR3 is made up of 16 amino acids. Unmatched junction bases numbered 3, after V lost 1 base and J lost 1 base. Germline-derived CDR1 and CDR2 are SGHVS and FQNEAQ. This chain's CDR3 is CASSLGLAGIQETQYF. DNA for the CDR3: TGTGCCAGCAGCTTAGGACTAGCGGGTATCCAAGAGACCCAGTACTTC.

The rearrangement links TRBV6-5 to TRBJ1-1; D is perhaps TRBD1 (5 bases). This CDR3 contains 15 residues. Germline values: CDR1 MNHEY, CDR2 SVGAGI. V was cut by 6 bases and J by 5 bases, with 19 bases left in between. CDR3 protein: CASRYTRDLGTEAFF. The CDR3 nucleotides are TGTGCCAGCAGATACACCCGGGACCTGGGGACTGAAGCTTTCTTT.

This rearrangement joins TRBV4-1 to TRBJ2-1; D possibly uses TRBD1 or TRBD2 (5 bases each). The CDR3 runs 18 residues. The germline CDR1 and CDR2 sequences are MGHRA and YSYEKL. V lost 0 bases to trimming and J lost 15 bases, with 30 bases between them. The CDR3 DNA follows: TGCGCCAGCAGCCAAGAAGAGGGGAGAGGAGCCTCTCAATGGGTTGCGTTCTTC. Translating it yields CASSQEEGRGASQWVAFF.

The genes are TRBV11-3 and TRBJ2-2; D is ambiguous. V lost 5 bases and J 5 bases, leaving 6 bases between the germline ends. The germline V gene encodes CDR1 SGHNT and CDR2 YENEEA. The CDR3 length is 12 residues. The CDR3 bases are TGTGCCAGCAGCGAACAGACCGGGGAGCTGTTTTTT. Amino acid sequence: CASSEQTGELFF.

V usage is TRBV18 and J usage is TRBJ1-4; 8 bases match TRBD1. The CDR3 extends over 15 amino acids. The V segment lost 3 bases and the J segment 3 bases; nucleotides outside the gene matches: 3. The germline CDR1 and CDR2 sequences are KGHSH and LQKENI. CDR3 nucleotides: TGTGCCAGCTCACCTCGACAGGGGTCTAATGAAAAACTGTTTTTT. Translating it yields CASSPRQGSNEKLFF.

This clone has only a few counts. Additional DNA sequences in this sample encode the identical CDR3. The chain combines TRBV19 with TRBJ1-2, with D possibly TRBD1 on 6 matching bases. Germline V gene lookup returns CDR1 LNHDA and CDR2 SQIVND (reference sequence). Between the trimmed V and J ends, which lost 3 bases and 6 bases, there was a span of 8 bases. CDR3 length: 12 residues. The CDR3 protein is CASSIGGDGYTF. As DNA, the CDR3 is TGTGCCAGTAGTATCGGGGGCGATGGCTACACCTTC. Filled out from reference TRBV19 and TRBJ1-2, the complete variable domain reads DGGITQSPKYLFRKEGQNVTLSCEQNLNHDAMYWYRQDPGQGLRLIYYSQIVNDFQKGDIAEGYSVSREKKESFPLTVTSAQKNPTAFYLCASSIGGDGYTFGSGTRLTVV.

The V and J genes are TRBV7-9 and TRBJ2-7; D is undetermined. Germline CDR1 and CDR2: SEHNR and FQNEAQ (reference sequence). The CDR3 consists of 13 residues. V was cut by 5 bases and J by 3 bases, with 11 bases left in between. The CDR3 nucleotides read TGTGCCAGCAGCCCCCCCAGCCACTACGAGCAGTACTTC. Translated: CASSPPSHYEQYF.

The rearrangement joins TRBV29-1 to TRBJ2-1; D is possibly TRBD1 or TRBD2 (5 bases each). This CDR3 region has 17 residues. The ends were cut back, 1 base at V and 0 bases at J, with 16 bases in the middle. Looked up from germline, CDR1 is SQVTM and CDR2 is ANQGSEA. This CDR3 reads CSVEGLGTPSSYNEQFF. Here the CDR3 DNA reads TGCAGCGTTGAAGGACTGGGGACCCCTAGCTCCTACAATGAGCAGTTCTTC.

Only a few counts were recorded for this clone. This chain uses TRBV7-3 with TRBJ2-2; possibly TRBD2 for D (6 bases). The V gene lost 5 bases and the J gene lost 10 bases, with 17 bases spanning the gap. The germline V gene has CDR1 SGHTA and CDR2 FQGTGA. CDR3 size: 14 residues. The CDR3: CASSKGLFSEELFF. The CDR3 DNA follows: TGTGCCAGCAGCAAGGGACTCTTCTCCGAGGAGCTGTTTTTT.

This clone was seen only once. The rearrangement joins TRBV7-3 to TRBJ2-2; 9 positions match TRBD1. In germline, CDR1 is SGHTA, CDR2 FQGTGA. With V trimmed by 4 bases and J by 5 bases, 14 bases remained unmatched. The CDR3 is 18 residues long. CDR3: CASSSRPGTGPGTGELFF. In DNA form, the CDR3 reads TGTGCCAGCAGCTCGCGTCCCGGGACAGGGCCGGGGACCGGGGAGCTGTTTTTT.

This clone came up once. V is TRBV11-1 and J is TRBJ2-7; the D is unclear. Germline V gives CDR1 SGHAT, CDR2 FQDESV (reference sequence). The CDR3 sequence is 14 residues long. The germline V and J ends were trimmed by 5 bases and 1 base, with 12 bases remaining between them. The CDR3 region has the DNA TGTGCCAGCAGCGACCTCCTCGGTTCCTACGAGCAGTACTTC. It encodes CASSDLLGSYEQYF.

V gene TRBV5-4 combines with J gene TRBJ2-5, with D possibly being TRBD1 (5 bases). Germline V gene sequence: CDR1 SGHNT, CDR2 YYREEE (reference sequence). The CDR3 covers 15 residues. The V gene lost 0 bases and the J gene lost 0 bases, with 9 bases spanning the gap. The CDR3 spells CASSLDQGNQETQYF. The CDR3 coding sequence is TGTGCCAGCAGCTTGGATCAGGGAAACCAAGAGACCCAGTACTTC.

The chain couples TRBV6-1 to TRBJ1-1; D is possibly TRBD1 (5 bases). Between the trimmed V and J ends, which lost 4 bases and 2 bases, there was a span of 11 bases. CDR3 size: 14 residues. From germline, CDR1 is MNHNS and CDR2 SASEGT. CDR3 nucleotides: TGTGCCAGCAGTGCGGGACCTTATAACACTGAAGCTTTCTTT. It specifies CASSAGPYNTEAFF.

This chain joins TRBV7-9 and TRBJ2-7; either TRBD1 or TRBD2 may fit D (5 bases each). The ends were cut back, 6 bases at V and 3 bases at J, with 15 bases in the middle. The CDR3 has 14 amino acids. The V gene's germline CDR1 is SEHNR and CDR2 FQNEAQ (reference sequence). In DNA form, the CDR3 reads TGTGCCAGCAGTTATACCGGGACCGGCTACGAGCAGTACTTC. Protein sequence: CASSYTGTGYEQYF.

The chain is built from TRBV5-6 and TRBJ1-2; no clear D. V was cut by 2 bases and J by 1 base, with 9 bases left in between. The CDR3 contains 14 residues. CDR1 is SGHDT and CDR2 is YYEEEE in the germline V gene. The chain's CDR3 is CASSLWEVNYGYTF. The DNA for the CDR3 is TGTGCCAGCAGCTTATGGGAGGTTAACTATGGCTACACCTTC.

The chain joins TRBV7-6 to TRBJ2-1, with 9 bases fitting TRBD1. Trimming at V came to 4 bases and at J to 4 bases, leaving 5 bases not matched to a gene. This CDR3 region has 15 residues. Germline V gene lookup returns CDR1 SGHVS and CDR2 FNYEAQ. The CDR3 bases are TGTGCCAGCAGCTCGGGACAGGGCTCTTACAATGAGCAGTTCTTC. As protein: CASSSGQGSYNEQFF.

About this clone: A read error may account for a junction end that differs from germline. J is TRBJ2-1 and V is TRBV5-1, with D perhaps matching TRBD2 (6 bases). The CDR3 runs 15 residues. CDR1 and CDR2 (germline): SGHRS, YFSETQ. The CDR3 DNA reads TGTGCCAGCAGCTTTTTGACTTTCGGAGGGGATGAGCAGTTCTTC. Protein: CASSFLTFGGDEQFF.

V usage is TRBV5-1 and J usage is TRBJ2-5, with D possibly matching TRBD1 (6 bases). Germline CDR1 reads SGHRS; CDR2 reads YFSETQ. V shed 4 bases and J shed 2 bases, with 9 bases lying between them. There are 13 residues in the CDR3. The CDR3 DNA follows: TGCGCCAGCAGCACCACAGGGCAAGAGACCCAGTACTTC. This encodes CASSTTGQETQYF.

The table lists this clone with a few counts. This chain links TRBV21-1 with TRBJ2-1. TRBV21-1 is reported as a pseudogene. The CDR3 loop spans 14 amino acids. For the CDR3, the DNA is TGTGCCAGCAACCTCTGCGAGACCCACAATGAGCAGTTCTTC. Protein product: CASNLCETHNEQFF.

The chain combines TRBV5-8 with TRBJ1-5; no firm D call. The germline V gene encodes CDR1 SGHTS and CDR2 YDEGEE. Trimming took 0 bases from V and 5 from J, leaving 6 bases between them. The CDR3 sequence is 13 residues long. This CDR3 reads CASSLVVDQPQHF. DNA for the CDR3: TGTGCCAGCAGCTTGGTGGTCGATCAGCCCCAGCATTTT.

The table lists this clone with a few counts. The chain has TRBV30 and TRBJ1-5, with D unresolved. V was shortened by 6 bases and J by 2 bases, with 14 bases between the two germline ends. The CDR3 is 14 amino acids. Germline assignment: CDR1 GTSNPN and CDR2 SVGIG (reference sequence). The CDR3 nucleotides read TGTGCCTGCCAGGAGGCATACGGCAATCAGCCCCAGCATTTT. Amino acid sequence: CACQEAYGNQPQHF.